These T cell receptor beta chains were read from a single sample in a study of tumor-infiltrating lymphocytes in oesophageal squamous cell carcinoma. TCRdb passed the PCR reads through MiXCR, listing each CDR3 protein once. The table includes 20,000 or so distinct CDR3 sequences, about 39% detected once. The sequenced material came from normal esophageal tissue next to the tumor. These receptors came from a female donor with esophageal squamous cell carcinoma. CDR3s include the opening cysteine and the closing phenylalanine or tryptophan. The D gene is left open where the match is weak. Only some rows state a clone size, as once, few, many or a class for expanded clones.

clone size: NA; J gene: TRBJ2-7; D gene: TRBD1; V gene: TRBV6-2/TRBV6-3; CDR3 DNA: TGTGCCAGCAGTGTAAACCTAGGACAGGTGTACGAGCAGTACTTC; CDR3 protein: CASSVNLGQVYEQYF
clone size: few; J gene: TRBJ2-5; D gene: TRBD1; V gene: TRBV7-6; CDR3 DNA: TGTGCCAGCAGACCTGCTACAGGGGCGGATGGGTCCCAGTACTTC; CDR3 protein: CASRPATGADGSQYF
clone size: few; J gene: TRBJ1-2; D gene: NA; V gene: TRBV6-1; CDR3 DNA: TGTGCCAGCAGGGGGGCCGGAAGTAACTATGGCTACACCTTC; CDR3 protein: CASRGAGSNYGYTF
clone size: NA; J gene: TRBJ1-4; D gene: NA; V gene: TRBV2; CDR3 DNA: TGTGCCAGCAGCGCCAGACAGCCGCCAGATACGCAGTTTTTT; CDR3 protein: CASSARQPPDTQFF
clone size: NA; J gene: TRBJ1-3; D gene: TRBD1; V gene: TRBV30; CDR3 DNA: TGTGCCTGGAGTGAGGGGGCAGGTGGAAACACCATATATTTT; CDR3 protein: CAWSEGAGGNTIYF
clone size: medium-sized; J gene: TRBJ2-3; D gene: TRBD2; V gene: TRBV7-8; CDR3 DNA: TGTGCCAGCACTTCTTTAGCGGGAATGGATACGCAGTATTTT; CDR3 protein: CASTSLAGMDTQYF
clone size: many; J gene: TRBJ2-7; D gene: NA; V gene: TRBV5-4; CDR3 DNA: TGTGCCAGCAGCTTGAAGACGGATCCCTACGAGCAGTACTTC; CDR3 protein: CASSLKTDPYEQYF
clone size: NA; J gene: TRBJ2-1; D gene: NA; V gene: TRBV12-3/TRBV12-4; CDR3 DNA: TGTGCCAGCAGTTTAGTTGATCTAGGTAGGAATGAGCAGTTCTTC; CDR3 protein: CASSLVDLGRNEQFF
clone size: NA; J gene: TRBJ2-5; D gene: NA; V gene: TRBV7-6; CDR3 DNA: TGTGCTAGCAGCCCTCATGAGGTGGAGACCCAGTACTTC; CDR3 protein: CASSPHEVETQYF
clone size: NA; J gene: TRBJ2-3; D gene: TRBD2; V gene: TRBV20-1; CDR3 DNA: TGCAGTGCTAGTGCTAGCGGGGGGATGGATACGCAGTATTTT; CDR3 protein: CSASASGGMDTQYF
clone size: NA; J gene: TRBJ2-1; D gene: NA; V gene: TRBV7-4; CDR3 DNA: TGTGCCAGCAGCTTCAATGAGCAGTTCTTC; CDR3 protein: CASSFNEQFF
clone size: NA; J gene: TRBJ2-3; D gene: TRBD2; V gene: TRBV7-3; CDR3 DNA: TGTGCCAGCAGCTTAACCAGCGGGAGTCATCACGAGCAGTTCTTT; CDR3 protein: CASSLTSGSHHEQFF
clone size: NA; J gene: TRBJ2-1; D gene: TRBD2; V gene: TRBV7-3; CDR3 DNA: TGTGCCAGCAGCTTAAAGGGAGCCGGGACTAGCACACGTTCTTCCTACAATGAGCAGTTCTTC; CDR3 protein: CASSLKGAGTSTRSSYNEQFF
clone size: NA; J gene: TRBJ2-1; D gene: TRBD1; V gene: TRBV6-1; CDR3 DNA: TGTGCCAGCAGTGTTGGGACAGGGGGCTCCTACAATGAGCAGTTCTTC; CDR3 protein: CASSVGTGGSYNEQFF
clone size: NA; J gene: TRBJ2-1; D gene: NA; V gene: TRBV7-8; CDR3 DNA: TGTGCCAGCAGCAGCAGGGAGGAAAGCGAGCAGTTCTTC; CDR3 protein: CASSSREESEQFF
clone size: NA; J gene: TRBJ2-1; D gene: TRBD1; V gene: TRBV24-1; CDR3 DNA: TGTGCCACCAGTGAGCGCGGGACAGGGCTGTCGAATGAGCAGTTCTTC; CDR3 protein: CATSERGTGLSNEQFF
clone size: medium-sized; J gene: TRBJ2-1; D gene: TRBD1; V gene: TRBV6-1; CDR3 DNA: TGTGCCAGCAGCTCCTACGGACAGGGTAGAAGGGATGAGCAGTTCTTC; CDR3 protein: CASSSYGQGRRDEQFF
clone size: NA; J gene: TRBJ1-6; D gene: TRBD1; V gene: TRBV6-8; CDR3 DNA: TGTGCCAGCAAGAGACCGGGACAGGGCTACGAGCAGTTCTTT; CDR3 protein: CASKRPGQGYEQFF
clone size: medium-sized; J gene: TRBJ2-1; D gene: TRBD2; V gene: TRBV6-1; CDR3 DNA: TGTGCCAGCAGACTCCTAGGGACTAGCGGGATTGTTGAGCAGTTCTTC; CDR3 protein: CASRLLGTSGIVEQFF
clone size: NA; J gene: TRBJ2-1; D gene: NA; V gene: TRBV7-8; CDR3 DNA: TGTGCCACTAAGGCAGGGATCTACAATGAGCAGTTCTTC; CDR3 protein: CATKAGIYNEQFF
clone size: NA; J gene: TRBJ2-7; D gene: TRBD2; V gene: TRBV12-3/TRBV12-4; CDR3 DNA: TGTGCCAGCAAGACGGGACTAGCGACCTCCTACGAGCAGTACTTC; CDR3 protein: CASKTGLATSYEQYF
clone size: NA; J gene: TRBJ2-4; D gene: NA; V gene: TRBV7-3; CDR3 DNA: TGTGCCAGCAGCTTCGGTGGGAGTTCAGCCGAGCAGTACTTT; CDR3 protein: CASSFGGSSAEQYF
clone size: many; J gene: TRBJ1-1; D gene: NA; V gene: TRBV28; CDR3 DNA: TGTGCCAGCGGGGGAGTTGGGGTGAACACTGAAGCTTTCTTT; CDR3 protein: CASGGVGVNTEAFF
clone size: NA; J gene: TRBJ2-1; D gene: NA; V gene: TRBV7-3; CDR3 DNA: TGTGCCAGCAGCTCCATCGGGGAGACCCAGTTCTTC; CDR3 protein: CASSSIGETQFF
clone size: NA; J gene: TRBJ2-1; D gene: NA; V gene: TRBV6-1; CDR3 DNA: TGTGCCAGCAGTGATAACTTCTACAATGAGCAGTTCTTC; CDR3 protein: CASSDNFYNEQFF
clone size: NA; J gene: TRBJ2-3; D gene: NA; V gene: TRBV7-3; CDR3 DNA: TGTGCCAGCAGCTTAAAACAATTGGGAGGCGGGACAGATACGCAGTATTTT; CDR3 protein: CASSLKQLGGGTDTQYF
clone size: NA; J gene: TRBJ1-2; D gene: TRBD1; V gene: TRBV5-3; CDR3 DNA: TGTGCCAGCAGCTTACCGGGACAGGGGTTTGATGGCTACACCTTC; CDR3 protein: CASSLPGQGFDGYTF
clone size: NA; J gene: TRBJ2-2; D gene: NA; V gene: TRBV30; CDR3 DNA: TGTGCCTGGGCGGGGGCATACACCGGGGAGCTGTTTTTT; CDR3 protein: CAWAGAYTGELFF
clone size: NA; J gene: TRBJ2-5; D gene: TRBD2; V gene: TRBV7-8; CDR3 DNA: TGTGCCAGCACCCTAGTGGGCGGGGGGGCTAGGGAGACCCAGTACTTC; CDR3 protein: CASTLVGGGARETQYF
clone size: medium-sized; J gene: TRBJ1-1; D gene: NA; V gene: TRBV28; CDR3 DNA: TGTGCCAGCAGCATCGTGGGGGGGGAAGCTTTCTTT; CDR3 protein: CASSIVGGEAFF
clone size: many; J gene: TRBJ1-6; D gene: NA; V gene: TRBV25-1; CDR3 DNA: TGTGCCAGCAGTGTGGGAGGGAGCACTAATTCACCCCTCCACTTT; CDR3 protein: CASSVGGSTNSPLHF
clone size: NA; J gene: TRBJ2-3; D gene: NA; V gene: TRBV7-8; CDR3 DNA: TGTGCCAGCAGCTTGGGGGAAGGGATCGGGTTTACGCAGTATTTT; CDR3 protein: CASSLGEGIGFTQYF
clone size: few; J gene: TRBJ2-5; D gene: NA; V gene: TRBV20-1; CDR3 DNA: TGCAGTGCTACGCCTCGGACCAATCAAGAGACCCAGTACTTC; CDR3 protein: CSATPRTNQETQYF
clone size: NA; J gene: TRBJ2-1; D gene: NA; V gene: TRBV7-8; CDR3 DNA: TGTGCCAGCAGCTTAGAGTCGGCTTCCTACAATGAGCAGTTATTC; CDR3 protein: CASSLESASYNEQLF
clone size: many; J gene: TRBJ1-1; D gene: NA; V gene: TRBV6-1; CDR3 DNA: TGTGCCAGCAGTGAGACGCGTAGGGGGAGCGGGGAAGCTTTCTTT; CDR3 protein: CASSETRRGSGEAFF
clone size: NA; J gene: TRBJ2-5; D gene: TRBD2; V gene: TRBV20-1; CDR3 DNA: TGCAGTGCTCCCCGGACTAGCTTAGAGACCCAGTACTTC; CDR3 protein: CSAPRTSLETQYF
clone size: NA; J gene: TRBJ1-2; D gene: NA; V gene: TRBV2; CDR3 DNA: TGTGCCAGCGCCCCTCAGGGTTATAACTATGGCTACACCTTC; CDR3 protein: CASAPQGYNYGYTF
clone size: few; J gene: TRBJ2-1; D gene: NA; V gene: TRBV7-6; CDR3 DNA: TGTGCCAGCAGCGACGGACACAATGAGCAGTTCTTC; CDR3 protein: CASSDGHNEQFF
clone size: NA; J gene: TRBJ2-7; D gene: TRBD1; V gene: TRBV12-3/TRBV12-4; CDR3 DNA: TGTGCCAGCAGTCCCGGACAGGGGGTCTCCTACGAGCAGTACTTC; CDR3 protein: CASSPGQGVSYEQYF
clone size: few; J gene: TRBJ2-5; D gene: NA; V gene: TRBV7-9; CDR3 DNA: TGTGCCAGCAGCTCGACGACTCAAGAGACCCAGTACTTC; CDR3 protein: CASSSTTQETQYF
clone size: medium-sized; J gene: TRBJ2-7; D gene: TRBD2; V gene: TRBV28; CDR3 DNA: TGTGCCAGCAGCCGGGGGACTAGCGGAAACTACGAGCAGTACTTC; CDR3 protein: CASSRGTSGNYEQYF
clone size: NA; J gene: TRBJ2-1; D gene: TRBD2; V gene: TRBV7-3; CDR3 DNA: TGTGCCAGCAGCTTACAAGCGGGGAGAGGTAGGAATGAGCAGTTCTTC; CDR3 protein: CASSLQAGRGRNEQFF
clone size: NA; J gene: TRBJ1-1; D gene: NA; V gene: TRBV28; CDR3 DNA: TGTGCCAGCACCCTAACCATAACACGGTCCACTGAAGCTTTCTTT; CDR3 protein: CASTLTITRSTEAFF
clone size: NA; J gene: TRBJ2-1; D gene: NA; V gene: TRBV4-1; CDR3 DNA: TGCGCCAGCAGCCAAGAGTCGAGTGAGCAGTTCTTC; CDR3 protein: CASSQESSEQFF
clone size: NA; J gene: TRBJ2-7; D gene: NA; V gene: TRBV28; CDR3 DNA: TGTGCCAGCAGTGTAACAGCGGGTTCCTTCTACGAGCAGTACTTC; CDR3 protein: CASSVTAGSFYEQYF
clone size: NA; J gene: TRBJ2-5; D gene: NA; V gene: TRBV10-2; CDR3 DNA: TGCGCCAGCAGTGAACTTCGGGGCTATACCTACAATGAGCAGTACTTC; CDR3 protein: CASSELRGYTYNEQYF